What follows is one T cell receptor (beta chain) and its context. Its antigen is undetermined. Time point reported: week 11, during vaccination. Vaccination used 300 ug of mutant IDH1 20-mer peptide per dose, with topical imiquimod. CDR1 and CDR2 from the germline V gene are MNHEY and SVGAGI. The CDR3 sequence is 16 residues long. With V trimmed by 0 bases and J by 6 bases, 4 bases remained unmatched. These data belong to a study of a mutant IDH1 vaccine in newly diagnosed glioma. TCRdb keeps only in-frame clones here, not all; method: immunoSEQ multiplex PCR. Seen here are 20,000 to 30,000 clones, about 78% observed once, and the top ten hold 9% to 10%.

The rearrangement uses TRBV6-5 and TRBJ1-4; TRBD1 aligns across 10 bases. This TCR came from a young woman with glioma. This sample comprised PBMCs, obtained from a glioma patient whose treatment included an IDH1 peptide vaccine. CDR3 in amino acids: CASSYSSGTGDEKLFF. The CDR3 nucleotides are TGTGCCAGCAGTTACTCGTCGGGGACAGGGGATGAAAAACTGTTTTTT.